The 7 T cell receptor beta chains listed next were all sequenced from one sample in a study of early T cells in non-severe SARS-CoV-2 infection. Using its own MiXCR run on the 5' RACE reads, TCRdb lists one record per CDR3 protein. The sample consists of tens of thousands of distinct CDR3 sequences, 14% of them appearing once. What was sequenced was whole blood. These receptors all come from an adult who was a healthcare worker with PCR-confirmed SARS-CoV-2 infection or an uninfected control (not recorded which).

This clonotype was detected only a few times. J is TRBJ1-6 and V is TRBV5-4; no reliable D call. Trimming removed 7 bases at V and 8 bases at J, with 16 bases between. CDR1 SGHNT and CDR2 YYREEE come from the germline V gene (reference sequence). CDR3 length: 14 residues. The CDR3 DNA follows: TGTGCCAGCGGGCCAGATCCTTTGGATTCACCCCTCCACTTT. Amino acid sequence: CASGPDPLDSPLHF.

This clonotype was counted at least ten times. The V gene is TRBV19, the J gene TRBJ1-5; possibly TRBD1 for D (5 bases). The germline CDR1 and CDR2 sequences are LNHDA and SQIVND (reference sequence). Trimming removed 7 bases at V and 4 bases at J, with 23 bases between. This CDR3 region has 17 residues. The CDR3 protein is CASNIKETAGFNQPQHF. In DNA, the CDR3 is TGTGCCAGTAACATAAAGGAGACAGCAGGATTTAATCAGCCCCAGCATTTT.

This clonotype was picked up a small number of times. This chain links TRBV7-2 with TRBJ2-1; D is unresolved. The V end lost 5 bases, the J end lost 10 bases, and 18 bases lay between the germline ends. The CDR3 length is 14 residues. The germline V gene encodes CDR1 SGHTA and CDR2 FQGNSA. CDR3 protein: CASSPVIPPWEQFF. The DNA of the CDR3 is TGTGCCAGCAGCCCCGTCATCCCCCCTTGGGAGCAGTTCTTC.

In its sample, this clonotype was seen a few times. The V and J genes are TRBV5-4 and TRBJ2-7; TRBD2 might be the D (6 bases). The CDR3 length is 14 residues. Trimming took off 0 bases at V and 3 bases at J, with 10 bases between the two ends. CDR1 is SGHNT and CDR2 is YYREEE in the germline V gene (reference sequence). The CDR3 here is CASSLGREHYEQYF. The CDR3 DNA reads TGTGCCAGCAGCTTGGGACGGGAGCACTACGAGCAGTACTTC.

This clonotype has ten or more counts. This chain links TRBV27 with TRBJ1-1; maybe TRBD1 (6 bases). Trimming cost V 7 bases and J 7 bases, with 22 bases left between them. The length of the CDR3 is 15 residues. Germline CDR1 is MNHEY and CDR2 is SMNVEV (reference sequence). CDR3 in amino acids: CASNFLIQGKNEAFF. The CDR3 region has the DNA TGTGCCAGCAATTTCCTGATACAGGGTAAAAATGAAGCTTTCTTT.

This clonotype has more than one count but fewer than ten. The J gene is TRBJ1-4, the V gene TRBV5-1; 7 bases align to TRBD1. This CDR3 is built from 13 residues. After removal of 3 bases from V and 8 bases from J, the junction contained 4 bases not matched to a gene. Looked up from germline, CDR1 is SGHRS and CDR2 is YFSETQ. The CDR3 DNA reads as TGCGCCAGCAGCTGGACAGGAGAGGAAAAACTGTTTTTT. It translates to CASSWTGEEKLFF.

This clonotype has a count of ten or more. V usage is TRBV12-3 or TRBV12-4 and J usage is TRBJ2-7, with D tentatively TRBD1 (5 bases). This CDR3 spans 12 amino acids. Trimming stripped 4 bases from V and 5 bases from J, with 9 bases between. CDR3 in amino acids: CASSSRVHEQYF. The DNA of the CDR3 is TGTGCCAGCAGTTCCAGGGTCCACGAGCAGTACTTC.